This paragraph covers one T cell receptor beta chain sequence. The entry originates in a study of shared clonotypes between healthy human individuals. Original handling: ImmunoSEQ gave junction-only sequences without quality scores, so filtering differed. The assay was immunoSEQ multiplex PCR, and TCRdb's table has in-frame clones only and misses some. V and J calls and clone size are as listed in that table; D and trimming were resolved from the DNA. The sample consists of about 2,100,000 clones, under 95% of them appearing once. The naive CD8 subset, CD45RO-negative cells positively selected for CCR7, excluded terminally differentiated effector memory CD45RA+ cells. All donors were healthy HIV-negative adults lacking recent acute infections or vaccinations. The donors were all Caucasian adults (living in Nashville, Tennessee). Sequenced input: naive CD8+ T cells from PBMCs. This receptor was taken from a young man in good health. Some clones in this sample may be carry-over from other donors' samples.

CDR3 in DNA: TGCGCCAGCGGACAGGGCTCGGAGCTGTTTTTT. Translation: CASGQGSELFF. The V gene is TRBV5-1, the J gene TRBJ2-2; TRBD1 aligns across 8 bases. The CDR3 runs 11 residues. In germline, CDR1 is SGHRS, CDR2 YFSETQ. Unmatched junction bases numbered 3, after V lost 7 bases and J lost 10 bases. Variable domain in full (rest from reference TRBV5-1 and TRBJ2-2): KAGVTQTPRYLIKTRGQQVTLSCSPISGHRSVSWYQQTPGQGLQFLFEYFSETQRNKGNFPGRFSGRQFSNSRSEMNVSTLELGDSALYLCASGQGSELFFGEGSRLTVL.